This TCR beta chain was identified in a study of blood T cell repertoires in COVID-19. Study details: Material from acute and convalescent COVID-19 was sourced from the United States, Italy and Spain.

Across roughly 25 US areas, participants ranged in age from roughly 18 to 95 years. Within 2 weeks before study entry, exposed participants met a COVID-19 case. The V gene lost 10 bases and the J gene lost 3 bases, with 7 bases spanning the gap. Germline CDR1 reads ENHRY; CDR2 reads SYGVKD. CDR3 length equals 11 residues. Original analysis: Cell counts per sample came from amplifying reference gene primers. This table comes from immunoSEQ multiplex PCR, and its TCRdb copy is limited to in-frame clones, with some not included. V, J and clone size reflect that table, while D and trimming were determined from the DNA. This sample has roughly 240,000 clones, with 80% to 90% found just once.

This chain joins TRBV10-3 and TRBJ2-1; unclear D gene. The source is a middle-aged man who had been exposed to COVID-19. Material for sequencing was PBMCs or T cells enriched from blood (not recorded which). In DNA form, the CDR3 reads TGTGCCACCGGGTACTACAATGAGCAGTTCTTC. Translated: CATGYYNEQFF.